A single count supports the clone carrying this T cell receptor (beta chain). Its antigen is not known. The sample belongs to a study of long-term antiretroviral therapy in people with HIV. Overall study findings and caveats: Nothing was known about ART adherence, viral resistance or changes in therapy. ART-treated samples gained diversity yet remained below transplant donor controls. Control repertoires displayed wider CDR3 length ranges than the HIV repertoires.

The J segment lost 2 bases and the V segment lost 2 bases, leaving 2 bases of the junction unmatched. The CDR3 spans 15 residues. Per germline, CDR1 MNHEY and CDR2 SVGAGI. Survey-level immunoSEQ v3.0 assays were run. Libraries were prepared by immunoSEQ multiplex PCR; TCRdb keeps only in-frame clonotypes and omits some of them. The sample comprises 35,000 to 45,000 clones, 94% of which are singletons, and 3.6% rests with the top ten. Prior to DNA extraction, the samples held roughly 1-10 million cryopreserved PBMC. The chain is built from TRBV6-5 and TRBJ2-1; 8 nucleotides line up with TRBD2. The source is a woman between 50 and 59 years old with HIV. The sample consisted of unsorted PBMCs, taken 4.1 years after starting antiretroviral therapy. CDR3 sequence: CASSYAGGTYNEQFF. The CDR3, as DNA: TGTGCCAGCAGTTACGCGGGGGGCACCTACAATGAGCAGTTCTTC.